The clone carrying this T cell receptor beta chain was observed a single time. A read error may produce the germline difference seen at one junction end. Method: immunoSEQ multiplex PCR; TCRdb's copy keeps in-frame clones and lacks some. The sample holds roughly 35,000 clones, roughly nine tenths seen once. The record originates from a study of regulatory dendritic cells for organ transplantation. Germline V gene data show CDR1 as SSHAT and CDR2 as FNYEAQ (reference sequence). The CDR3 is 13 amino acids. This sequence was found in a human donor in good health. The rearrangement uses TRBV7-7 and TRBJ1-1; D might be TRBD1 (5 bases). The sample taken for sequencing was naive CD4+ T cells from blood. Described subset: CD45RA+ naive T cells. CDR3 loop: CASSTERGTEAFF. For the CDR3, the DNA is TGTGCTAGCAGTACTGAGAGGGGCACTGAAGCTTTCTTT.